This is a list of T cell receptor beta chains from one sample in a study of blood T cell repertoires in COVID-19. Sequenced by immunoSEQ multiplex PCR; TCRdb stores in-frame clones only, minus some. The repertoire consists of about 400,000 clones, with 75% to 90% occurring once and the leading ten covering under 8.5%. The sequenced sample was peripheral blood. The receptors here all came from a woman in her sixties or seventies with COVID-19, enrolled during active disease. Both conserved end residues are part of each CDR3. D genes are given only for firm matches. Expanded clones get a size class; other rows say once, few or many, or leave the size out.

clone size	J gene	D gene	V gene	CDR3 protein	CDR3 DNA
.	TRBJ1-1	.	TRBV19	CASSIQENTEAFF	TGTGCCAGTAGTATTCAGGAGAACACTGAAGCTTTCTTT
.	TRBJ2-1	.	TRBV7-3	CASSPGGFGHNEQFF	TGTGCCAGCAGCCCAGGGGGGTTCGGCCACAATGAGCAGTTCTTC
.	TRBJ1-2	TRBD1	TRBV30	CAWSMGTDIYGYTF	TGTGCCTGGAGCATGGGGACAGATATTTATGGCTACACCTTC
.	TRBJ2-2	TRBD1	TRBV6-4	CASTPTGGDTGELFF	TGTGCCAGCACCCCGACAGGGGGGGACACCGGGGAGCTGTTTTTT
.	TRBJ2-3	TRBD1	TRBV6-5	CASRGQGIGTDTQYF	TGTGCCAGCAGGGGACAGGGGATTGGCACAGATACGCAGTATTTT
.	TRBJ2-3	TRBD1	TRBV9	CASSDPILGQGRTDTQYF	TGTGCCAGCAGCGACCCAATCCTCGGACAGGGAAGAACAGATACGCAGTATTTT
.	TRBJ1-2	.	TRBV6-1	CASSEHLSDSNNYGYTF	TGTGCCAGCAGTGAACACCTAAGCGACAGTAATAACTATGGCTACACCTTC
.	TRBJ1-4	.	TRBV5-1	CASSLEGRPGYEKLFF	TGCGCCAGCAGCTTGGAGGGGAGGCCCGGCTACGAAAAACTGTTTTTT
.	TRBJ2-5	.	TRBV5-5	CASSLTGAETQYF	TGTGCCAGCAGCTTGACGGGAGCCGAGACCCAGTACTTC
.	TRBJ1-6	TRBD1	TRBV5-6	CASSAGTGGSPLHF	TGTGCCAGCAGCGCCGGGACAGGGGGTTCACCCCTCCACTTT
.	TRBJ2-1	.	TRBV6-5	CASSSQGPPRDEQFF	TGTGCCAGCAGTTCCCAGGGGCCACCCCGGGACGAGCAGTTCTTC
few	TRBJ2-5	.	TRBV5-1	CASSLTSGMGETQYF	TGCGCCAGCAGCTTGACTTCGGGGATGGGCGAGACCCAGTACTTC
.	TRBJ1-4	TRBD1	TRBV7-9	CASSLRTGGVEKLFF	TGTGCCAGCAGCCTTCGGACAGGGGGCGTTGAAAAACTGTTTTTT
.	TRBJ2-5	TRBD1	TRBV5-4	CASSPGQGGKETQYF	TGTGCCAGCAGCCCGGGACAGGGGGGGAAAGAGACCCAGTACTTC
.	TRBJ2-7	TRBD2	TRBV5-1	CASSPILAGAGYEQYF	TGCGCCAGCAGCCCAATACTAGCGGGGGCAGGCTACGAGCAGTACTTC
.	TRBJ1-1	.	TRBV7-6	CASSNRWGVNTEAFF	TGTGCCAGCAGCAACCGTTGGGGGGTGAACACTGAAGCTTTCTTT
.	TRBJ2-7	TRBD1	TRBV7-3	CASSLIGGQGYEQYF	TGTGCCAGCAGCTTAATAGGCGGACAGGGCTACGAGCAGTACTTC
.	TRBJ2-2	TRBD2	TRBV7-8	CASSRRGDPGELFF	TGTGCCAGCAGCCGCCGGGGGGACCCCGGGGAGCTGTTTTTT
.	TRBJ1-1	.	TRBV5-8	CASSLRGTTEAFF	TGTGCCAGCAGCTTAAGGGGGACGACTGAAGCTTTCTTT
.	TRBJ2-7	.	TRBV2	CASFGRAYEQYF	TGTGCCAGCTTTGGCAGGGCCTACGAGCAGTACTTC
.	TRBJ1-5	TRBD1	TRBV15	CATSRADRVNQPQHF	TGTGCCACCAGCAGAGCGGACAGGGTTAATCAGCCCCAGCATTTT
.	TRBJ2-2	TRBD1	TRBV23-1	CASSPTGNHHGELFF	TGCGCCAGCAGTCCGACAGGGAATCATCACGGGGAGCTGTTTTTT
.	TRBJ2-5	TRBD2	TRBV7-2	CASSFGSGGAAETQYF	TGTGCCAGCAGCTTTGGGAGCGGGGGGGCGGCAGAGACCCAGTACTTC
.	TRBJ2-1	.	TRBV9	CASSAGMGSYNEQFF	TGTGCCAGCAGCGCCGGGATGGGCTCCTACAATGAGCAGTTCTTC
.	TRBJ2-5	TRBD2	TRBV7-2	CASSRTSLRGETQYF	TGTGCCAGCAGCCGGACTAGCTTAAGGGGAGAGACCCAGTACTTC
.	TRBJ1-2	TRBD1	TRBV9	CASSAGTGNGYTF	TGTGCCAGCAGCGCCGGGACAGGGAACGGCTACACCTTC
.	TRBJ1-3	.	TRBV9	CASSNRTSGNTIYF	TGTGCCAGCAGCAATAGGACTTCTGGAAACACCATATATTTT
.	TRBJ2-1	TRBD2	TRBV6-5	CASSSTSGGRREQFF	TGTGCCAGCAGTTCTACTAGCGGGGGTCGAAGGGAGCAGTTCTTC
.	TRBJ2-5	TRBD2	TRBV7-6	CASSSGLAGGRQETQYF	TGTGCCAGCAGCTCGGGACTAGCGGGGGGGAGGCAAGAGACCCAGTACTTC